This T cell receptor beta chain was sequenced in a study of blood T cells in healthy people across ages. The sample holds a few counts of this clonotype. Between the trimmed V and J ends, which lost 1 base and 10 bases, there was a span of 14 bases. The CDR3 contains 14 residues. Germline assignment: CDR1 SGHTA and CDR2 FQGNSA. Next came a second PCR, run for roughly 6 to 11 cycles, which used a sample-barcoded 5' primer along with a J-beta primer mix. TCRdb recomputed calls from the 5' RACE reads with MiXCR, one row per CDR3 protein. Of more than 750,000 distinct CDR3 sequences listed, roughly 28% were seen once; the top ten hold 10%. These data also formed part of another study, on T cells of mothers and their children.

The material sequenced was blood. The chain employs TRBV7-2 and TRBJ2-1; D gene uncertain. This receptor was obtained from a woman aged 40 to 50 in good health. As DNA, the CDR3 is TGTGCCAGCAGCTTAGAATTCTCGTCCTACGAGCAGTTCTTC. It yields the protein CASSLEFSSYEQFF.